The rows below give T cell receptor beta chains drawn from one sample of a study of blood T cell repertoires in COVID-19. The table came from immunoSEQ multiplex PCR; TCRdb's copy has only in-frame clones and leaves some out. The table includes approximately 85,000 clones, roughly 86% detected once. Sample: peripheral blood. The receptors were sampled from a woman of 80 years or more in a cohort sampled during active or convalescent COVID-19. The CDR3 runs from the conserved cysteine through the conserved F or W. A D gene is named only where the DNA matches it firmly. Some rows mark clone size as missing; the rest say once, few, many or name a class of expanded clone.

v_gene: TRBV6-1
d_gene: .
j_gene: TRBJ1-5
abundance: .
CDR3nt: TGTGCCAGCAGTGAGAGGTCAGGGGTGGGCAATCAGCCCCAGCATTTT
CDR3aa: CASSERSGVGNQPQHF

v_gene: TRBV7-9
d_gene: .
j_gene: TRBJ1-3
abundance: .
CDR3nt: TGTGCCAGCAGCTTGTCCAGCTCTGGAAACACCATATATTTT
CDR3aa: CASSLSSSGNTIYF

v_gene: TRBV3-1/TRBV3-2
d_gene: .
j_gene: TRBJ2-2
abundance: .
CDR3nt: TGTGCCAGCAGCCAAGCCGGGGGTCCCGGGGAGCTGTTTTTT
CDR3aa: CASSQAGGPGELFF

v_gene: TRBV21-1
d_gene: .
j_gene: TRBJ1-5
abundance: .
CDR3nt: TGTGCCAGCAGCAAAGTTAGGTTGGACAGGGGTAGTACTAGGAGCAATCAGCCCCAGCATTTT
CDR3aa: CASSKVRLDRGSTRSNQPQHF

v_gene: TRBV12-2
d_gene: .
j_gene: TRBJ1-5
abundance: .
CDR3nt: TGTGCAAGTCGCTTACCCGGGACAGCATATAGCAATCAGCCCCAGCATTTT
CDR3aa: CASRLPGTAYSNQPQHF

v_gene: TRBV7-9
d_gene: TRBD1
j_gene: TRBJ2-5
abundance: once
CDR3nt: TGTGCCAGCAGCCCCGGACAGGGTTCAGAGACCCAGTACTTC
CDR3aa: CASSPGQGSETQYF

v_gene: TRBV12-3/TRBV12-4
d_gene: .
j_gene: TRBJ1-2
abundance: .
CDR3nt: TGTGCCAGCAGGTGGGCCCCAACCGGTGGCTACACCTTC
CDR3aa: CASRWAPTGGYTF

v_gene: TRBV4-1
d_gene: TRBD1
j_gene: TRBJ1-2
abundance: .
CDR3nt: TGCGCCAGCAGCCAGCGTGCCCCACCCGGGACAGGGACTTATGGCTACACCTTC
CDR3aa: CASSQRAPPGTGTYGYTF

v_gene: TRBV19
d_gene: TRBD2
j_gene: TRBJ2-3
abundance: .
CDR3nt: TGTGCCAGCCGTAGCGGGCTCACAGATACGCAGTATTTT
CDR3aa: CASRSGLTDTQYF

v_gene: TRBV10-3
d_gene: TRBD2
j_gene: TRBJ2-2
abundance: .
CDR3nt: TGTGCCATCAGTGTCCCTAGCGGGAGCTCGAACACCGGGGAGCTGTTTTTT
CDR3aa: CAISVPSGSSNTGELFF

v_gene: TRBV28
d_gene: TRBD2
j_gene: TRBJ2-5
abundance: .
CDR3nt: TGTGCCAGCAGTTGGGGGAGGGAATACGGTGCCCAGTACTTC
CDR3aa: CASSWGREYGAQYF

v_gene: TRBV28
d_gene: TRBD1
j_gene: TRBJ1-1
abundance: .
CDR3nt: TGTGCCAGCAGCCTCCGGGACAGGCTATACACTGAAGCTTTCTTT
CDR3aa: CASSLRDRLYTEAFF

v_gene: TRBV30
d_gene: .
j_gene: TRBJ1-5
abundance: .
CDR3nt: TGTGCCTGGAGTGTCGGAGCTTTAAGTCAGCCCCAGCATTTT
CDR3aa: CAWSVGALSQPQHF

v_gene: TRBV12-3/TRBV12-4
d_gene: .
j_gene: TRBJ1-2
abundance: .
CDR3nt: TGTGCCAGCAGCCGAGGAAACTTCTATGGCTACACCTTC
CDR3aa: CASSRGNFYGYTF

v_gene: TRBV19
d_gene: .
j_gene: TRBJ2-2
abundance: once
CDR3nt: TGTGCCAGTAGTAAAACCGGGACAAGCACCGGGGAGCTGTTTTTT
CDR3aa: CASSKTGTSTGELFF

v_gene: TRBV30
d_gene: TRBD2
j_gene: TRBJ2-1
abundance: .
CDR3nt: TGTGCCTGGAGTGGGGGACTAGCGGGAGGGAAAAACAATGAGCAGTTCTTC
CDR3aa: CAWSGGLAGGKNNEQFF

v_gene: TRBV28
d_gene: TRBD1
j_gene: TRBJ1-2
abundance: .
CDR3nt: TGTGCCAGCAGCCACCCCGGACAGGGGGGTTATGGCTACACCTTC
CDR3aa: CASSHPGQGGYGYTF

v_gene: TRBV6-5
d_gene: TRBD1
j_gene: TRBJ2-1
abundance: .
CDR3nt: TGTGCCAGCAGCAGGGACAGGGATCGGGAGCAGTTCTTC
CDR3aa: CASSRDRDREQFF

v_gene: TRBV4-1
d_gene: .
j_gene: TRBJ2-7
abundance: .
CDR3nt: TGCGCCAGCAGCCAAGTGTCGAGCTACGAGCAGTACTTC
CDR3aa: CASSQVSSYEQYF

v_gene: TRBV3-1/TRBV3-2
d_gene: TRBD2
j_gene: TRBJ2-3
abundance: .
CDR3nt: TGTGCCAGCAGCCAAGTTAAAACTAGCGGGATTATTAGCACAGATACGCAGTATTTT
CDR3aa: CASSQVKTSGIISTDTQYF

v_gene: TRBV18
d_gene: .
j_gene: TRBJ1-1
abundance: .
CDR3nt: TGTGCCAGCTCACCCCAGGGGTTGGGCACTGAAGCTTTCTTT
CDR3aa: CASSPQGLGTEAFF

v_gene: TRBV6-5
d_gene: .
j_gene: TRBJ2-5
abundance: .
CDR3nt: TGTGCCGGCGGGACTTCCACGGAGACCCAGTACTTC
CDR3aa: CAGGTSTETQYF

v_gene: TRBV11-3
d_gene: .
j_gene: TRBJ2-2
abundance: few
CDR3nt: TGTGCCAGCAGCTTTGGAGTCCGAAACGGGGAGCTGTTTTTT
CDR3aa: CASSFGVRNGELFF

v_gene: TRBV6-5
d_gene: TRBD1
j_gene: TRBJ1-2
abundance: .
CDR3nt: TGTGCCAGCAGTTGGGGACAGGAGAACTATGGCTACACCTTC
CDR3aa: CASSWGQENYGYTF

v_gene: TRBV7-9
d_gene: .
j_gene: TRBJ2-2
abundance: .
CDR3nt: TGTGCCAGCACCATCTTGGGGGGTCCCGGGGAGCTGTTTTTT
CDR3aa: CASTILGGPGELFF

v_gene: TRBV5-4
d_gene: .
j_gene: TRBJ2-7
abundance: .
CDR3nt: TGTGCCAGCAGCTGGAGTGAAGAGCAGTACTTC
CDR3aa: CASSWSEEQYF

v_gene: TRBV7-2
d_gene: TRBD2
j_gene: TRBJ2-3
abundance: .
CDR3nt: TGTGCCAGCAGGAAAGCCGGGGGGTTCACAGATACGCAGTATTTT
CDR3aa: CASRKAGGFTDTQYF

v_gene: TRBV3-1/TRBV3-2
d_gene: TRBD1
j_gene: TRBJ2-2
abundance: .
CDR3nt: TGTGCCAGCAGCCAAGGACAGGGAAACACCGGGGAGCTGTTTTTT
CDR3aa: CASSQGQGNTGELFF

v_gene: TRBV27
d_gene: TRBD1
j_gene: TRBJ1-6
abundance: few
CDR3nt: TGTGCCAGCAGTGCCTTACAGGGGAGCTCCTATAATTCACCCCTCCACTTT
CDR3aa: CASSALQGSSYNSPLHF